This TCR beta chain was captured in a study of metastatic and nonmetastatic thyroid tumors. No treatment of any kind had been given to any patient before thyroid surgery. By proportion, this clone is medium-sized (0.01 to 0.1%). The CDR3 spans 15 residues. Germline lookup yields CDR1 DFQATT and CDR2 SNEGSKA (reference sequence). V lost 0 bases and J lost 3, with 12 bases in between. TCRdb reprocessed the PCR reads via MiXCR. The sample gives 7,000 to 8,000 clones, around a third of which show up once; roughly 10% is in the top ten. This rearrangement joins TRBV20-1 to TRBJ1-5; the D is unclear. The sequence came from a female donor with papillary thyroid cancer or a benign thyroid nodule (not recorded which). Some clones in this sample may be carry-over from other donors' samples. Input material: tumor tissue. Here the CDR3 DNA reads TGCAGTGCTAGAGAGGACGGCCTGCACAATCAGCCCCAGCATTTT. Translated, it gives CSAREDGLHNQPQHF.